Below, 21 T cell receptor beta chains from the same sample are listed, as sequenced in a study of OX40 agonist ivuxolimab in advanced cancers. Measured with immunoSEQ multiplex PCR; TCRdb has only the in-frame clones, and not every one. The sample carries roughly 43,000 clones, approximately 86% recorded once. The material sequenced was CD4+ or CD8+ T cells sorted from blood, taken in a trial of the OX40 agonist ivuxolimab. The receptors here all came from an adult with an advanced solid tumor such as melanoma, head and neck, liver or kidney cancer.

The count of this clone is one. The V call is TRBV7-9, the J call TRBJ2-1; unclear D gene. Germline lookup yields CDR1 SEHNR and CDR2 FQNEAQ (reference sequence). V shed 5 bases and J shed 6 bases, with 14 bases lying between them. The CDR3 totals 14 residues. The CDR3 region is CASSTPTHFNEQFF. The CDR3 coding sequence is TGTGCCAGCAGCACCCCGACACACTTCAATGAGCAGTTCTTC.

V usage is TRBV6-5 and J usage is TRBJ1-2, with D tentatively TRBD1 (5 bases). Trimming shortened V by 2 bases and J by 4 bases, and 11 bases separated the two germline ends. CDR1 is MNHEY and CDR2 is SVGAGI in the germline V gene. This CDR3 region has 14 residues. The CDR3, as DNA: TGTGCCAGCAGTTACCCCGGGGACCCCTATGGCTACACCTTC. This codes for CASSYPGDPYGYTF.

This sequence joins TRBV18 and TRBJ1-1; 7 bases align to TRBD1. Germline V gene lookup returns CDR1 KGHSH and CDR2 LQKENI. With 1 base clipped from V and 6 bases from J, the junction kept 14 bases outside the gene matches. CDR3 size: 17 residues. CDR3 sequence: CASSPRTLGQLNSEAFF. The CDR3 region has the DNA TGTGCCAGCTCACCACGAACTTTGGGACAGTTAAATTCTGAAGCTTTCTTT.

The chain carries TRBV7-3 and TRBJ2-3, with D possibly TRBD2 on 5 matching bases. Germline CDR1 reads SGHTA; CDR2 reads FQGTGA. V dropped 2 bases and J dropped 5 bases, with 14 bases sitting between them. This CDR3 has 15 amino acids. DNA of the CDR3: TGTGCCAGCAGCTTAGCGCCCGGGGTAGGAGATACGCAGTATTTT. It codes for CASSLAPGVGDTQYF.

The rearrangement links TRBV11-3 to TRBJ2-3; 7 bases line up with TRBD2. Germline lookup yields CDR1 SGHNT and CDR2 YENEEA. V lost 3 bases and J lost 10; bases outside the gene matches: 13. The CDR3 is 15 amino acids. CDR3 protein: CASSFQTGTTSPQYF. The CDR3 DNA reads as TGTGCCAGCAGCTTCCAGACCGGGACTACCTCGCCGCAGTATTTT.

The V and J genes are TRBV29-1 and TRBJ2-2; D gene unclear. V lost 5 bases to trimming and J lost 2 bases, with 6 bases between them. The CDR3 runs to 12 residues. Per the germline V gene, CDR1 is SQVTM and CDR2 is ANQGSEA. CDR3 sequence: CSVNTNTGELFF. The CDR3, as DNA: TGCAGCGTTAACACTAACACCGGGGAGCTGTTTTTT.

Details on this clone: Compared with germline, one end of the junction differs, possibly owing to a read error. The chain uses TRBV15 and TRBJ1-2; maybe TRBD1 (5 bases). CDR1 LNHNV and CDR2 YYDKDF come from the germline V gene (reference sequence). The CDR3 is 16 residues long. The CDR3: CATSRGEGRGTYRYTF. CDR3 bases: TGTGCCACCAGCAGAGGCGAAGGACGGGGGACCTATCGCTACACCTTC.

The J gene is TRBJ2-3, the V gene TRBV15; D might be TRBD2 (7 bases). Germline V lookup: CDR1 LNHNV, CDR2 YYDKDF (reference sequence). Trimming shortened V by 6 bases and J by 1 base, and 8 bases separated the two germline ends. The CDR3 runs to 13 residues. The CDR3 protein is CATRGGRTDTQYF. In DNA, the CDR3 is TGTGCCACCAGGGGGGGGCGCACAGATACGCAGTATTTT.

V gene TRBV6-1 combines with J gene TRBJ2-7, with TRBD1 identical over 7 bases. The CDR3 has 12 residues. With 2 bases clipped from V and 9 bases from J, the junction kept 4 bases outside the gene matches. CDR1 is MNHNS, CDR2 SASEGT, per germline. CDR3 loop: CASSERTGGQYF. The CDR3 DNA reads TGTGCCAGCAGTGAACGGACAGGAGGGCAGTACTTC.

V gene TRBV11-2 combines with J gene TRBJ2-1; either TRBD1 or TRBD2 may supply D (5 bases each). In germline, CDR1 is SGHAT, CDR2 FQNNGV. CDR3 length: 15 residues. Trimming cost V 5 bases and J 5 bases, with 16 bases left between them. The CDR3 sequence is CASSPGAGTHNEQFF. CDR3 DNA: TGTGCCAGCAGCCCCGGGGCAGGGACCCACAATGAGCAGTTCTTC.

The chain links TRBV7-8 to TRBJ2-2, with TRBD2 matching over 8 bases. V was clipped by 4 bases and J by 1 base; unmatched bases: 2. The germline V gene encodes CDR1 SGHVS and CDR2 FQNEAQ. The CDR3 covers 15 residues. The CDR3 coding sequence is TGTGCCAGCAGCTCGGGAGGGATGAACACCGGGGAGCTGTTTTTT. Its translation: CASSSGGMNTGELFF.

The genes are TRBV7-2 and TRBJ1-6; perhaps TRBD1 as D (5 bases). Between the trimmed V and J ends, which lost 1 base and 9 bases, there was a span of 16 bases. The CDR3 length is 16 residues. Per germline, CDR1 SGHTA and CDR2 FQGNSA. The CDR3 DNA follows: TGTGCCAGCAGCTTAGGCGAGGGGAGTATGCGTTCACCCCTCCACTTT. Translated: CASSLGEGSMRSPLHF. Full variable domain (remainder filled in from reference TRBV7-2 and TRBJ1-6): GAGVSQSPSNKVTEKGKDVELRCDPISGHTALYWYRQSLGQGLEFLIYFQGNSAPDKSGLPSDRFSAERTGGSVSTLTIQRTQQEDSAVYLCASSLGEGSMRSPLHFGNGTRLTVT.

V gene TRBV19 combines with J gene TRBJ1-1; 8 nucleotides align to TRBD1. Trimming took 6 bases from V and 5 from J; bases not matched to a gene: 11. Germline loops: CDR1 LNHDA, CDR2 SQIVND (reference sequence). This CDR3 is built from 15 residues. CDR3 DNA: TGTGCCAGTAGCAAGGGGTCCGGGACAGGTACTGAAGCTTTCTTT. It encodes CASSKGSGTGTEAFF.

CDR3 sequence (DNA): TGTGCCAGCAGCTTGGGACAGAACTACGAGCAGTACTTC. It codes for CASSLGQNYEQYF. J is TRBJ2-7 and V is TRBV7-8; 7 bases map to TRBD1. The germline CDR1 and CDR2 sequences are SGHVS and FQNEAQ. The CDR3 covers 13 residues. With 3 bases clipped from V and 3 bases from J, the junction kept 2 bases outside the gene matches.

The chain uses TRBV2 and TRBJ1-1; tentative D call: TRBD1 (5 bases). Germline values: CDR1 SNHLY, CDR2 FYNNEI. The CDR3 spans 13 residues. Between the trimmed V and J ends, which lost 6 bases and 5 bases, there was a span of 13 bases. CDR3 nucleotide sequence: TGTGCCAGCAGGGGGGACGTGGGGACTGAAGCTTTCTTT. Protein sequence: CASRGDVGTEAFF.

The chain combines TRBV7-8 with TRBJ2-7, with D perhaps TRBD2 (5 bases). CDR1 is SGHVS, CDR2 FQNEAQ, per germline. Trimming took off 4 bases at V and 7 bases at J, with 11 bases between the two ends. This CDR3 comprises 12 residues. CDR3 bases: TGTGCCAGCAGCTCGAGTACGGGGGAGCAGTACTTC. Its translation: CASSSSTGEQYF.

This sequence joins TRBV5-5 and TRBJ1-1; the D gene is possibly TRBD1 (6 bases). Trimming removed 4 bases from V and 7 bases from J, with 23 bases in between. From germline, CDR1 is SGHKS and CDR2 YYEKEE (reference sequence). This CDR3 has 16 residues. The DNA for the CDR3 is TGTGCCAGCAGCCCGAGTTCCGGGACATTCCTAGGTGAAGCTTTCTTT. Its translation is CASSPSSGTFLGEAFF. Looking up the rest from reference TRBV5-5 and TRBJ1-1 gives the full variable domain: DAGVTQSPTHLIKTRGQQVTLRCSPISGHKSVSWYQQVLGQGPQFIFQYYEKEERGRGNFPDRFSARQFPNYSSELNVNALLLGDSALYLCASSPSSGTFLGEAFFGQGTRLTVV.

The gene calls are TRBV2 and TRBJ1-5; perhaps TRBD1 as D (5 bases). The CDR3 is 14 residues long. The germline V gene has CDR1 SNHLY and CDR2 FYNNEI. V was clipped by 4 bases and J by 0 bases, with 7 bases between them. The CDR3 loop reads CASSGGYSNQPQHF. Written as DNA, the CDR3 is TGTGCCAGCAGTGGGGGGTATAGCAATCAGCCCCAGCATTTT.

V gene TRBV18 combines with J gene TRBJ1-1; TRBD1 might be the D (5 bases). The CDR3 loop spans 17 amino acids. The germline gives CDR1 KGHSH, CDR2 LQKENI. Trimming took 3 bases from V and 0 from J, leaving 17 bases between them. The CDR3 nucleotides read TGTGCCAGCTCACCGCAGGGACTGGGCAGGGTGAACACTGAAGCTTTCTTT. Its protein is CASSPQGLGRVNTEAFF.

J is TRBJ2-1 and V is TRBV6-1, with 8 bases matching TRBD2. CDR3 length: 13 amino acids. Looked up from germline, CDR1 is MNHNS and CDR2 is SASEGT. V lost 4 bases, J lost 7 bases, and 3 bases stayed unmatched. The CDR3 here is CASSGTSWNEQFF. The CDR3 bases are TGTGCCAGCAGTGGGACTAGCTGGAATGAGCAGTTCTTC.

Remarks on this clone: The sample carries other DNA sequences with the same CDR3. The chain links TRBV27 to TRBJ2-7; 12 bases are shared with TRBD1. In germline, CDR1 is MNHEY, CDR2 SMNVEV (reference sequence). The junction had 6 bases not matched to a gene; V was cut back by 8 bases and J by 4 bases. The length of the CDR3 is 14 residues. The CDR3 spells CASAGQGAWYEQYF. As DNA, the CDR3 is TGTGCCAGCGCGGGACAGGGGGCATGGTACGAGCAGTACTTC.